This T cell receptor beta chain was obtained from a study of cytomegalovirus exposure and HLA in healthy donors (dated by TCRdb to 2016 to 2017). About the investigation overall: In an earlier analysis of some 550 of the donors, around 290 Gb of sequence data and 90 million to 120 million unique TCR beta sequences from roughly 190 million T cells were reported. An early release covering approximately 600 HLA-typed donors comprised approximately 300 gigabases of sequencing data and roughly 86 million unique TCR sequences. Of the approximately 400 genotyped donors, around 81% fell in the genetic ancestry cluster associated with self-reported Caucasian donors. The study aimed to test whether cataloging public T cell receptors could reveal signatures of past pathogen exposure. Using immunosequencing, the study profiled T cell repertoires from about 610 subjects and related those repertoires to cytomegalovirus serostatus. Besides the first cohort of around 700 subjects, a separate validation cohort made up of about 120 different subjects was used. To predict cytomegalovirus infection status, the study combined high-throughput TCR immunosequencing, statistical association of individual TCRs with disease status, and machine learning. To study patterns of TCR occurrence, a later analysis re-analyzed previously published TCR beta repertoires from just over 650 donors and added high-resolution HLA genotyping. In the later analysis, no new phenotypic data were used to find candidate immune exposures; instead, reliance was placed on TCR beta sequences and their occurrence across donors. An earlier analysis of approximately 630 of the donors applied high-throughput TCR beta sequencing to assess whether each TCR beta V gene segment acted as functional or pseudogenic. Donor age, sex, ethnicity and CMV serostatus were collected together with the repertoire data. A later genetic analysis took genome-wide SNP genotypes for about three fifths of the roughly 700 donors and used that subset as a discovery cohort. All discovery cohort repertoires had been generated using a single sequencing platform. HLA typing covered class I and class II loci at four-digit resolution. Typing coverage differed by locus: A, B, C, DRB1 and DQB1 were typed in roughly 620-640 donors, DQA1 in approximately 520, DPA1 in over 600, and DPB1 in approximately 450. Roughly 5 DR-DQ haplotypes were treated as single units for association and clustering because of strong linkage in the cohort. On average, approximately 250,000 unique TCR beta nucleotide sequences were sequenced per donor among a few hundred genotyped donors of the cohort, with roughly 20% of those sequences being non-productive. The full study reports these points: A later genetic analysis reported fewer N-insertions in productive TCRs among donors in an Asian-associated ancestry cluster than the roughly 650-donor mean. A total of 150 or so TCR beta chains were listed by the study as associated with cytomegalovirus. The only immune exposure information available for the cohort was CMV serostatus. Assigning TCR associations to individual alleles was difficult when HLA alleles, especially DR and DQ, strongly co-occurred. Only TCR beta chains were sequenced in this cohort, and the absence of alpha or paired-chain data limited detectable features. Cytomegalovirus status was reported to be diagnosed by the classifier with high specificity and sensitivity in both the original and validation cohorts. In a later analysis, HLA-associated TCR beta chains were found to be more clonally expanded and to have lower generation probabilities than equally common non-associated chains. Several of the top co-occurrence clusters appeared to be linked to parvovirus B19, influenza, CMV and Epstein-Barr virus, according to a later analysis. Because HLA typing was unavailable for some donors at each locus, only the typed subset was used in association tests. In an earlier analysis of approximately 590 of the donors, most TCR beta V segments appeared in productive rearrangements about 87% or about 30% of the time, broadly matching IMGT annotations. It was suggested by the authors that the approach could potentially be generalized to other disease states and immunological phenotypes. While some public TCRs were present in many individuals, most TCR sequences turned up only very rarely across donors. A later analysis associated roughly 17,000 TCR beta sequences with specific HLA alleles at a false discovery rate of 0.05. In vitro tests confirmed that a few of the cytomegalovirus-associated TCR beta chains recognize cytomegalovirus antigens. Because counts were too low, roughly 18 rarely observed V segments, including chromosome 9 orphons, were left out of the earlier analysis of 587 of the donors. The 87-base-pair reads could not distinguish some IMGT-functional V segments, including TRBV6-2 and TRBV6-3, so those segments were excluded. A group of highly shared sequence variants was considered likely to be a technical artifact of the sequencing pipeline. A later analysis found that TCR association rates varied across HLA loci, with DRB1 alleles showing the most associated TCRs and HLA-C alleles the fewest. Linkage disequilibrium might explain the correlated functional status among segregating V segments, but an unknown experimental factor could not be ruled out. A further reported finding was that TCR beta sequences accurately predicted the HLA-A and HLA-B alleles for most subjects in the first cohort. Sequencing depth was assumed to be roughly uniform across donors in the presence/absence analyses, though that assumption may not hold. A later genetic analysis associated a missense DCLRE1C variant with V-gene and J-gene trimming of TCR beta chains, and an independent cohort replicated the association. A later analysis found that most CMV-associated TCR beta chains appeared HLA-restricted, with HLA associations seemingly driven largely by CMV exposure.

The CDR3 spans 13 residues, from the cysteine through the phenylalanine. Here the CDR3 DNA is all that survives: 39 bases in frame from base 1. CDR1 and CDR2, per the germline V gene, are SGDLS and YYNGEE. Trimming takes 7 bases from V and 6 bases from J, and the germline ends sit 11 bases apart. The cohort consisted of some 730 healthy bone marrow donors. At the time of sampling, all cohort members were nominally healthy, though unrecorded immune exposures were likely present. The donor tested CMV seronegative and was one of the 352 seronegative cohort members. Each donor provided a peripheral blood sample, and peripheral blood mononuclear cells were used for TCR beta sequencing. The Qiagen DNeasy Blood Extraction Kit was used to extract genomic DNA from the blood cell samples. Worth noting for this clone: What antigen it recognizes has not been identified. Base qualities are not at hand, and no much larger clone is one base apart.

The library relied on the immunoSEQ multiplex PCR assay. For the multiplex PCR, a mixture combining 60 forward primers for TCR Vbeta segments and 13 reverse primers for TCR Jbeta segments was used. The CDR3 region of rearranged TCR beta genes was amplified from genomic DNA with a multiplex PCR assay. Amplified TCR beta libraries were sequenced as 87-base-pair reads on the Illumina HiSeq System. Per the source publication's procedure: A later analysis counted about 80 million unique TCR beta chains across the 500 to 850 repertoires, and around 9.9 million of these chains were shared by at least two donors. A nearest-neighbor algorithm error-corrected the raw reads and collapsed the reads into unique sequences, merging closely related sequences to remove PCR and sequencing errors. To assign V, D and J gene segments, CDR3 sequences were aligned to IMGT reference sequences. For a sequence to be retained, a match of at least six nucleotides was required to both a V gene segment and a J gene segment. Rearrangements were called productive when the CDR3 lacked stop codons and stayed in frame with V and J; all others were non-productive. CDR3 was defined according to IMGT convention as the region running from the second conserved V-encoded cysteine to the conserved J-encoded phenylalanine. The earlier analysis of about 500 of the donors excluded sequences that lacked an unambiguous match to a single V gene segment. In an earlier analysis of some 590 of the donors, V segments were called functional above 56.7% productive rearrangements and were called segregating when the between-donor standard deviation exceeded 5%. A statistical classification framework was built for diagnosing cytomegalovirus status from the catalog of TCR beta chain sequences. In a later analysis, V and J genes were assigned by comparing TCR nucleotide sequences against IMGT/GENE-DB human TR gene sequences. In a later analysis, CDR3 sequences and most-parsimonious VDJ recombination scenarios were assigned using the TCRdist pipeline. A later analysis defined each TCR beta chain by its CDR3 amino acid sequence plus V-gene family, and excluded reads lacking a unique V-gene family. In a later analysis, 450 to 600 highly shared, low-generation-probability nucleotide sequences were removed to address suspected cross-contamination and a sequencing artifact. A later analysis calculated a clonal expansion index for each public chain from normalized within-repertoire ranks of inferred template counts. In a later analysis, generation probabilities were computed with a VDJ recombination model fitted to out-of-frame rearrangements, and the resulting probabilities were checked against IGoR. Hypergeometric tests were used in a later analysis to score TCR-TCR, TCR-HLA and TCR-CMV co-occurrence, with a repertoire-size bias correction applied to the TCR pairs. To estimate false discovery rates, a later analysis permuted the HLA or CMV assignments 20 times. In a later analysis, co-occurring TCRs were grouped with DBSCAN, and TCRdist sequence similarity was added when clustering was performed within HLA-allele-positive subsets. Co-occurrence clustering excluded repertoires with fewer than 30,000 or more than 120,000 public chains, plus five with anomalous nucleotide sharing. TCRdb provides this immuneACCESS table in a form limited to in-frame rearrangements. Some clones are lacking; in checked studies, under half of them reflect an unresolved V gene, and why the rest are absent is not known. V and J calls and clone size follow that table, whereas D and trimming were derived from the DNA. The sample table lists 150,000 to 200,000 clones, around three quarters of them with a count of one. The ten biggest clones cover about 2.5% of the sample.

Recombination linked TRBV9 to TRBJ1-6, with a weak D call of TRBD1 (6 bases match). Sequences were obtained from PBMCs. This TCR derives from a woman between 50 and 59 years old in good health and CMV-seronegative. The base sequence is TGTGCCAGCGGACGGGGGGCTAATTCACCCCTCCACTTT. Its translation is CASGRGANSPLHF.